Sequencing of this TCR beta chain was carried out in a study of T cell responses to AZD1222 COVID-19 vaccine. Study results and limitations: Reports indicate that nearly half of spike-specific TCRs are directed at unmutated variant regions. Without day 14 samples, only post-peak T cell repertoires were studied. Among vaccine-associated CD4 TCRs, coverage spanned spike, with dominance at 160-218 and 743-854.

Libraries were prepared by immunoSEQ multiplex PCR; TCRdb keeps only in-frame clonotypes and omits some of them. The repertoire consists of about 140,000 clones, with approximately 90% occurring once and the leading ten covering 1.5% to 2%. A note on this clone: The antigen remains undetermined.

It was second doses at about 4 or about 12 weeks that were pooled. CDR1 and CDR2 from the germline V gene are SGHNT and YENEEA. The CDR3 contains 15 residues. J lost 5 bases, V lost 0 bases, and 3 bases had no gene match. The chain combines TRBV11-3 with TRBJ2-1; 8 positions match TRBD1. The starting material was peripheral blood, obtained 28 days after the second AZD1222 dose. The receptor's source is an adult who received the AZD1222 COVID-19 vaccine. Here the CDR3 reads CASSLEGTGNNEQFF. Here the CDR3 DNA reads TGTGCCAGCAGCTTAGAAGGGACAGGCAACAATGAGCAGTTCTTC.